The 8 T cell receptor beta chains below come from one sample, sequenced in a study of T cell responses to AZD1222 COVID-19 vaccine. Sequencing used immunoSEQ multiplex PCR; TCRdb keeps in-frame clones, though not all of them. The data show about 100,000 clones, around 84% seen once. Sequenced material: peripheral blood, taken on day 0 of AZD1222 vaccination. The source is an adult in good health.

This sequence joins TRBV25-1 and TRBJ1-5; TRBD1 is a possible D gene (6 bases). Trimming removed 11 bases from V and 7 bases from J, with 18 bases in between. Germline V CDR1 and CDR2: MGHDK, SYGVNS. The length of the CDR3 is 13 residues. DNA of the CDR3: TGTGCCGCCGTGGGGGGCGGGCGCCAGCCCCAGCATTTT. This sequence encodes CAAVGGGRQPQHF.

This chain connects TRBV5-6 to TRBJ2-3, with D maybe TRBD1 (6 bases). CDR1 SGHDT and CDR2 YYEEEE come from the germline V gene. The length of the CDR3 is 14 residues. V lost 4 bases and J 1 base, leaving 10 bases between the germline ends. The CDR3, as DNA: TGTGCCAGCAGCAGAACAGGGCGCACAGATACGCAGTATTTT. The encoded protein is CASSRTGRTDTQYF.

The CDR3 loop reads CASSEYAGQGANEQYF. CDR3 DNA: TGTGCCAGCAGTGAATATGCGGGACAGGGGGCTAATGAGCAGTACTTC. The chain recombines TRBV25-1 with TRBJ2-7, with TRBD1 matching 12 bases. The CDR3 has 16 residues. Germline-derived CDR1 and CDR2 are MGHDK and SYGVNS. J lost 7 bases, V lost 0 bases, and 7 bases had no gene match.

The CDR3 protein is CASSHRADGNEKLFF. The CDR3 DNA reads TGTGCCAGCAGTCACCGGGCCGACGGAAATGAAAAACTGTTTTTT. V is TRBV9 and J is TRBJ1-4; no definite D call. CDR3 length: 15 amino acids. CDR1 is SGDLS and CDR2 is YYNGEE in the germline V gene. Trimming took off 5 bases at V and 5 bases at J, with 16 bases between the two ends.

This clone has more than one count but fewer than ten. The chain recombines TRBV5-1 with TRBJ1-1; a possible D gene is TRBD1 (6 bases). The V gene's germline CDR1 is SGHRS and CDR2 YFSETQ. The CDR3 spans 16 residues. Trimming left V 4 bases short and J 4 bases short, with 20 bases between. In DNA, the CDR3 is TGCGCCAGCAGCCCCCGAAACCTGCCGGGGGCCACTGAAGCTTTCTTT. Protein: CASSPRNLPGATEAFF. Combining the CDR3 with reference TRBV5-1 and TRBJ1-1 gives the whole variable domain KAGVTQTPRYLIKTRGQQVTLSCSPISGHRSVSWYQQTPGQGLQFLFEYFSETQRNKGNFPGRFSGRQFSNSRSEMNVSTLELGDSALYLCASSPRNLPGATEAFFGQGTRLTVV.

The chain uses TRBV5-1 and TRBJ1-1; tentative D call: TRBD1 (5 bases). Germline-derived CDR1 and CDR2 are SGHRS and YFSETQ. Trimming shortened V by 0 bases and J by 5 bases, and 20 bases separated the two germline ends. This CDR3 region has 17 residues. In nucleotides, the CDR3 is TGCGCCAGCAGCTTGGCCGCCCTCCCGGGGGAAGGGACTGAAGCTTTCTTT. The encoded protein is CASSLAALPGEGTEAFF. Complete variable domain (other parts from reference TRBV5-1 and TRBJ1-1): KAGVTQTPRYLIKTRGQQVTLSCSPISGHRSVSWYQQTPGQGLQFLFEYFSETQRNKGNFPGRFSGRQFSNSRSEMNVSTLELGDSALYLCASSLAALPGEGTEAFFGQGTRLTVV.

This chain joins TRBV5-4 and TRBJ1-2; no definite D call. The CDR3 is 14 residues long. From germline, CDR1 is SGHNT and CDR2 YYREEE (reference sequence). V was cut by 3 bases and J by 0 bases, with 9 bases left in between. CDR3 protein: CASSWDGANYGYTF. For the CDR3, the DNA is TGTGCCAGCAGCTGGGATGGTGCTAACTATGGCTACACCTTC.

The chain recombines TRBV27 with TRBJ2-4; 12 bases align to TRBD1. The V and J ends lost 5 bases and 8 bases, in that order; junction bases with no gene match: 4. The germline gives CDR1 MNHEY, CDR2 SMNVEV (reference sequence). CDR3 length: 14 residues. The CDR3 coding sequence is TGTGCCAGCAGTCCGGGACAGGGGGCCTACATTCAGTACTTC. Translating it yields CASSPGQGAYIQYF.